This TCR beta chain emerged from a study of patients and donors after allogeneic stem cell transplantation. Germline-derived CDR1 and CDR2 are MGHRA and YSYEKL. With 0 bases removed from V and 0 bases from J, the gap between germline ends came to 14 bases. CDR3 size: 17 residues. TCRdb analysed the RT-PCR reads with MiXCR anew, one entry per CDR3 protein. Of fewer than 500,000 distinct CDR3 sequences in the sample, approximately 16% were seen once. The receptor comes from a human donor who was either an allogeneic HSCT recipient or a stem cell or donor lymphocyte infusion donor (not recorded which). It is not recorded whose cells these are; they may come from a transplant donor. The sample taken for sequencing was blood, either unsorted or a sorted T cell fraction (not recorded which). The chain carries TRBV4-1 and TRBJ1-1, with unresolved D. CDR3 sequence: CASSQDEAIALNTEAFF. The CDR3 region has the DNA TGCGCCAGCAGCCAAGATGAGGCAATAGCATTGAACACTGAAGCTTTCTTT.